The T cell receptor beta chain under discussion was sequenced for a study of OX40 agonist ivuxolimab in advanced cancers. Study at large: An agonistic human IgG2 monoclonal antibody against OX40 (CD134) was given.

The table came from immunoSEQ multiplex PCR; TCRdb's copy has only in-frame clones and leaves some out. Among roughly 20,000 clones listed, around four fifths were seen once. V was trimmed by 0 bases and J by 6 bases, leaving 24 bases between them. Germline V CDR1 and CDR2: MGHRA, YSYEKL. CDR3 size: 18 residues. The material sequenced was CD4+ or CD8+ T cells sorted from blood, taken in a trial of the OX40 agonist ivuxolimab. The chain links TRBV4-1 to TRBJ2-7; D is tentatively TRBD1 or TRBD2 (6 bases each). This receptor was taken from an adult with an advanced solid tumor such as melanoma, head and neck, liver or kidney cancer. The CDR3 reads CASSQDPKTGKGEAEQYF. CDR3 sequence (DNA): TGCGCCAGCAGCCAAGATCCTAAAACCGGCAAGGGGGAGGCCGAGCAGTACTTC.